These T cell receptor beta chains were read from a single sample in a study of blood T cell repertoires in COVID-19. The data were produced by immunoSEQ multiplex PCR, yet TCRdb's version contains in-frame clones alone and is incomplete. This sample carries hundreds of thousands of clones, about nine tenths of them seen once, and the ten largest clones take over 8.5%. The material sequenced was peripheral blood. These receptors all stem from a young woman with COVID-19, enrolled during active disease. CDR3s include the opening cysteine and the closing phenylalanine or tryptophan. The D gene is left open where the match is weak. Some rows have no size entry. The others give once, few or many, or a class for an expanded clone.

j_call cdr3_length d_call clone_size v_call cdr3_nt cdr3_aa
TRBJ2-3 18 TRBD2 . TRBV4-1 TGCGCCAGCAGCCACCAGACTAGCGGGGGGTTTCTTACAGATACGCAGTATTTT CASSHQTSGGFLTDTQYF
TRBJ1-2 15 . . TRBV7-8 TGTGCCAGCAGCTTAGGGGGGGGGCGCATCTATGGCTACACCTTC CASSLGGGRIYGYTF
TRBJ1-2 11 . . TRBV28 TGTGCCAGCAGTTTGGGACATTTCTACACCTTC CASSLGHFYTF
TRBJ1-6 13 . . TRBV28 TGTGCCAGCAGGATAAGCGGGAACCGACCCCTCCACTTT CASRISGNRPLHF
TRBJ1-2 12 . . TRBV28 TGTGCCAGCAGTTTACGAGACTATGGCTACACCTTC CASSLRDYGYTF
TRBJ1-3 13 . once TRBV11-2 TGTGCCAGCAGCTTAGGGCCCGGGTACACCATATATTTT CASSLGPGYTIYF
TRBJ1-2 11 . . TRBV28 TGTGCCAGCAGTCCAGGGTATGGCTACACCTTC CASSPGYGYTF
TRBJ2-7 15 . . TRBV28 TGTGCCAGCAGTAGGACAGTCCCGAGCTCCTACGAGCAGTACTTC CASSRTVPSSYEQYF
TRBJ2-6 19 TRBD1 . TRBV4-2 TGTGCCAGCAGCCCAACTGGGGGGACAGGGTTCTTTGGGGCCAACGTCCTGACTTTC CASSPTGGTGFFGANVLTF
TRBJ2-5 15 TRBD2 . TRBV3-1/TRBV3-2 TGTGCCAGCAGCCAAGTTTGGGGACTACAAGAGACCCAGTACTTC CASSQVWGLQETQYF
TRBJ1-6 15 TRBD1 . TRBV11-2 TGTGCCAGCAGCTTCCTAGGGACAGGGGTTTCACCCCTCCACTTT CASSFLGTGVSPLHF
TRBJ2-2 14 . . TRBV5-1 TGCGCCAGCAGCTTCACGGGGAGCACCGGGGAGCTGTTTTTT CASSFTGSTGELFF
TRBJ1-6 15 TRBD1 few TRBV6-4 TGTGCCAGCAGTGACGGACAGGGTGGGAATTCACCCCTCCACTTT CASSDGQGGNSPLHF
TRBJ2-1 13 . . TRBV5-6 TGTGCCAGCAGCTTTGGTTCCGGGGATGAGCAGTTCTTC CASSFGSGDEQFF